This T cell receptor (beta chain) originates from a study of identifying expanded T cells in peripheral blood. The CDR3 totals 15 residues. V dropped 4 bases and J dropped 3; count of bases not matched to a gene: 8. CDR1 is SEHNR, CDR2 FQNEAQ, per germline (reference sequence). Data came from immunoSEQ multiplex PCR; TCRdb stores just in-frame clones and leaves some out. This sample carries 70,000 or so clones, around 90% of them seen once, and the ten largest clones take more than 2.5%. During the collection period, no donor immune events like infections were recorded. This TCR was sampled from a person between 18 and 70 years old in good health. The chain is built from TRBV7-9 and TRBJ1-2, with TRBD1 matching 7 bases. Input material: blood. CDR3 protein: CASSCDRELYYGYTF. In DNA, the CDR3 is TGTGCCAGCAGCTGCGACAGGGAACTTTACTATGGCTACACCTTC. The full variable domain, its missing parts supplied by reference TRBV7-9 and TRBJ1-2, is DTGVSQNPRHKITKRGQNVTFRCDPISEHNRLYWYRQTLGQGPEFLTYFQNEAQLEKSRLLSDRFSAERPKGSFSTLEIQRTEQGDSAMYLCASSCDRELYYGYTFGSGTRLTVV.